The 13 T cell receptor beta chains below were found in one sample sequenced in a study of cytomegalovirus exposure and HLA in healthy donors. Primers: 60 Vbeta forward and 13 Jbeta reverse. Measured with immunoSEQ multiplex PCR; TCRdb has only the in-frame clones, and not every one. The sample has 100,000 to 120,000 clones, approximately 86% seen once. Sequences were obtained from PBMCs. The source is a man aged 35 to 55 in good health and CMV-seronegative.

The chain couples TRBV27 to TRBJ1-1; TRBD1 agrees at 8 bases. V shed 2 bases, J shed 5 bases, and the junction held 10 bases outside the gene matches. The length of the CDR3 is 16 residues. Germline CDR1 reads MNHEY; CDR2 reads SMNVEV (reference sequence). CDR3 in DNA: TGTGCCAGCAGTTTACTGCAGGGGGCACGGAGGACTGAAGCTTTCTTT. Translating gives CASSLLQGARRTEAFF.

The CDR3 loop is CASSWGGSGSSYEQYF. CDR3 DNA sequence: TGCGCCAGCAGTTGGGGGGGGAGCGGGTCCTCCTACGAGCAGTACTTC. The chain combines TRBV5-1 with TRBJ2-7, with 7 bases matching TRBD2. The CDR3 is made up of 16 amino acids. V shed 5 bases and J 0 bases; nucleotides not matched to a gene: 11. CDR1 is SGHRS and CDR2 is YFSETQ in the germline V gene.

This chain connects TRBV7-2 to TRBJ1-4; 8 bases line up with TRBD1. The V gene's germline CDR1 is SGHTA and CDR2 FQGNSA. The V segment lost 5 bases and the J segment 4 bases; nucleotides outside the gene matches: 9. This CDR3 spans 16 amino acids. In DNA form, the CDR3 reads TGTGCCAGCAGCCGCAGGGGGCGTTCAATTAATGAAAAACTGTTTTTT. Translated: CASSRRGRSINEKLFF.

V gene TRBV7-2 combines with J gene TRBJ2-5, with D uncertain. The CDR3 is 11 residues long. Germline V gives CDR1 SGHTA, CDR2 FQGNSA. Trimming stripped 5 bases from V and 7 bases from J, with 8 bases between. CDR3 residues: CASSPVPTQYF. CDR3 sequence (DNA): TGTGCCAGCAGCCCAGTACCGACCCAGTACTTC.

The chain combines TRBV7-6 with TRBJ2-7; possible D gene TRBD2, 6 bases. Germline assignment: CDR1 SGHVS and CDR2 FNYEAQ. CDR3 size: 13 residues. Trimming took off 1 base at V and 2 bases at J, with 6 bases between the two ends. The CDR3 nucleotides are TGTGCCAGCAGCTTAGGCGGGACCTACGAGCAGTACTTC. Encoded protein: CASSLGGTYEQYF.

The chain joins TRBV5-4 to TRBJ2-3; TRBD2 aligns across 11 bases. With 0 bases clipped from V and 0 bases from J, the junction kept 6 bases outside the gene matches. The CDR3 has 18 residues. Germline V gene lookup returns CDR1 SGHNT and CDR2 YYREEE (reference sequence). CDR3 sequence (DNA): TGTGCCAGCAGCTTGGGGGGTCGGACTAGCGGGAGCACAGATACGCAGTATTTT. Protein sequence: CASSLGGRTSGSTDTQYF.

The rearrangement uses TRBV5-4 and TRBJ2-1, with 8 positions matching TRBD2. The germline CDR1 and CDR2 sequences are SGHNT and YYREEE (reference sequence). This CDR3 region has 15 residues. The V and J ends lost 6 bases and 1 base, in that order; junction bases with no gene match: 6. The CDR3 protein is CASNAGTRSYNEQFF. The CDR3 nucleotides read TGTGCCAGCAATGCCGGGACTAGGTCCTACAATGAGCAGTTCTTC.

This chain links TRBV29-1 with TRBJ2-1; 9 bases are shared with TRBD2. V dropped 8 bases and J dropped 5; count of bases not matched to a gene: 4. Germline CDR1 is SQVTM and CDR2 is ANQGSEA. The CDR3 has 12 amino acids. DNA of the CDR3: TGCAGCTGGGAGCGGGGGGACAATGAGCAGTTCTTC. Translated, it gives CSWERGDNEQFF.

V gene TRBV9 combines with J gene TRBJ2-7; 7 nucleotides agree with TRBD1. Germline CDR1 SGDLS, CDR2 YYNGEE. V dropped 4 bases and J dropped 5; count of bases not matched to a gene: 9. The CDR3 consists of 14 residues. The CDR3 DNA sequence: TGTGCCAGCAGCAGACTCGACAGGGTCGACGAGCAGTACTTC. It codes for CASSRLDRVDEQYF.

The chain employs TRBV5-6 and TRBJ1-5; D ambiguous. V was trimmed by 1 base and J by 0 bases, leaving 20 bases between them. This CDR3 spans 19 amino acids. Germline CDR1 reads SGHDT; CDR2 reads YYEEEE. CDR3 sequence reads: CASSLIREIPFYSNQPQHF. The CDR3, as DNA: TGTGCCAGCAGCTTGATTCGGGAAATCCCCTTCTATAGCAATCAGCCCCAGCATTTT.

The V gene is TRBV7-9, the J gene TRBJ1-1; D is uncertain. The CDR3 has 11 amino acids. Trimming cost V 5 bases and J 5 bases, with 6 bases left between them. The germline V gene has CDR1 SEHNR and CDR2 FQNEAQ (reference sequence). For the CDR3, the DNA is TGTGCCAGCAGCCCTCGGACTGAAGCTTTCTTT. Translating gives CASSPRTEAFF.

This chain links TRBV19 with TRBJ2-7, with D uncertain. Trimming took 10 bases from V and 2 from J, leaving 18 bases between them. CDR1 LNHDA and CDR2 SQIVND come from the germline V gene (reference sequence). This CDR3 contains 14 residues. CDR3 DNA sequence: TGTGCCACCACGTCGGTAGGAGAGACCTACGAGCAGTACTTC. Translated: CATTSVGETYEQYF. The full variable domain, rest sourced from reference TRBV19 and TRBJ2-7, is DGGITQSPKYLFRKEGQNVTLSCEQNLNHDAMYWYRQDPGQGLRLIYYSQIVNDFQKGDIAEGYSVSREKKESFPLTVTSAQKNPTAFYLCATTSVGETYEQYFGPGTRLTVT.

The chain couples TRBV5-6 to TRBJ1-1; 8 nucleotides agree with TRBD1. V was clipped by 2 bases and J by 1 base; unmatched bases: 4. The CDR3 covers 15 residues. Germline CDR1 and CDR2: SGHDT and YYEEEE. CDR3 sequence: CASSLLTGANTEAFF. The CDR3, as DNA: TGTGCCAGCAGCTTATTGACAGGGGCGAACACTGAAGCTTTCTTT.